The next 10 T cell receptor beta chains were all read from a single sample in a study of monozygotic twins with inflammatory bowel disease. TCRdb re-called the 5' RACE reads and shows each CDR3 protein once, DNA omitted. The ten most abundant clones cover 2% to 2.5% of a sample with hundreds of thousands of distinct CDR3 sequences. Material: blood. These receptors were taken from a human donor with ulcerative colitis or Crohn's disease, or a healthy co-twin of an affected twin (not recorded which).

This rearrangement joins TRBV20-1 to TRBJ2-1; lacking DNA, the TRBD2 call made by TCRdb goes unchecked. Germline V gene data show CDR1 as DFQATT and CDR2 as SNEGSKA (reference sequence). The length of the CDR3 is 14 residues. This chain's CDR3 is CSASSSGPYNEQFF.

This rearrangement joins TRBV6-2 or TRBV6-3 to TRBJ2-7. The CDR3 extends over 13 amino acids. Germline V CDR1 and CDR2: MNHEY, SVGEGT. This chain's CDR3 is CASSSPRLAEQYF.

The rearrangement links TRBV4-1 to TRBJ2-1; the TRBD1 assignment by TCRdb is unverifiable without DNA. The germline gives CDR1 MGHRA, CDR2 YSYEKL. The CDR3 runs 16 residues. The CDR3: CASSQDDRGPYNEQFF.

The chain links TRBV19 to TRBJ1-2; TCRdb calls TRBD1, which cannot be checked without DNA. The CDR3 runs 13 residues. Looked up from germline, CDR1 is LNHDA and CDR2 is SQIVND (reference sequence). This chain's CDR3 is CASSDRFRDGYTF.

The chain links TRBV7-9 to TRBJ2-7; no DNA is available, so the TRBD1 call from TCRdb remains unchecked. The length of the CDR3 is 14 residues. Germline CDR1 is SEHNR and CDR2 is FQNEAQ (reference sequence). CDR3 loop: CASTLSPENYEQYF.

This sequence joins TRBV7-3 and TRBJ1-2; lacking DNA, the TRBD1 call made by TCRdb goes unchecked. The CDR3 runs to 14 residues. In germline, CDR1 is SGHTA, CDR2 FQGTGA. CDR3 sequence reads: CASSLMGGDYGYTF. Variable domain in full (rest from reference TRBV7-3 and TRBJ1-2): GAGVSQTPSNKVTEKGKYVELRCDPISGHTALYWYRQSLGQGPEFLIYFQGTGAADDSGLPNDRFFAVRPEGSVSTLKIQRTERGDSAVYLCASSLMGGDYGYTFGSGTRLTVV.

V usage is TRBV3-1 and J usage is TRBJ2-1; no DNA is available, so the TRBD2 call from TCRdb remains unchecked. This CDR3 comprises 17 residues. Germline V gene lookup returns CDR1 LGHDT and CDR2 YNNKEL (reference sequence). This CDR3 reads CASSQGGRAVSYNEQFF.

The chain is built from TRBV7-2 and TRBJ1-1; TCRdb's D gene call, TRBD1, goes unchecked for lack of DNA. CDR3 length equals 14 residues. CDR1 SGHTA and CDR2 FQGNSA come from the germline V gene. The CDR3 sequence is CASSKGGTGVQAFF. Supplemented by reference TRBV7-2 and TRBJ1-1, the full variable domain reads GAGVSQSPSNKVTEKGKDVELRCDPISGHTALYWYRQSLGQGLEFLIYFQGNSAPDKSGLPSDRFSAERTGGSVSTLTIQRTQQEDSAVYLCASSKGGTGVQAFFGQGTRLTVV.

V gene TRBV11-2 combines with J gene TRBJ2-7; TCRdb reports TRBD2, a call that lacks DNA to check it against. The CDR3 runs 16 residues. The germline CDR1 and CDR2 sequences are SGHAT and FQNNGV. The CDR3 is CASSPLTSGVSYEQYF.

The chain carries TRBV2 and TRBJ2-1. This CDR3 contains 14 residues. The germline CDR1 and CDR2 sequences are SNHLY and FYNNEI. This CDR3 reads CASSELRIKDEQFF.